The 17 T cell receptor beta chains given below trace back to one sample, sequenced in a study of shared T cell receptors in the human thymus. Here immunoSEQ multiplex PCR was the method, and the copy in TCRdb shows in-frame clones only, minus some. The sample carries 55,000 to 75,000 clones, about 96% recorded once. Sequenced input: thymocytes. These receptors all come from a human donor.

This clone was seen a single time. The chain links TRBV9 to TRBJ2-3; 12 positions agree with TRBD2. CDR3 length: 17 amino acids. The trim removed 4 bases at V and 6 bases at J, leaving 12 bases unmatched. Germline lookup yields CDR1 SGDLS and CDR2 YYNGEE. The CDR3 sequence is CASSPDPSGGAGDTQYF. In nucleotides, the CDR3 is TGTGCCAGCAGCCCCGACCCTAGCGGGGGGGCGGGTGATACGCAGTATTTT.

V and J are TRBV18 and TRBJ1-2; D gene ambiguous. Germline lookup yields CDR1 KGHSH and CDR2 LQKENI. The germline V and J ends were trimmed by 1 base and 5 bases, with 14 bases remaining between them. There are 15 residues in the CDR3. CDR3 region: CASSPQRFQEYGYTF. CDR3 DNA sequence: TGTGCCAGCTCACCACAAAGGTTCCAAGAATATGGCTACACCTTC.

The gene calls are TRBV5-1 and TRBJ2-3; 10 bases are shared with TRBD2. The CDR3 spans 19 residues. The V gene's germline CDR1 is SGHRS and CDR2 YFSETQ. Trimming at V came to 3 bases and at J to 0 bases, leaving 13 bases not matched to a gene. The CDR3 loop reads CASSWNPGVAGGSTDTQYF. For the CDR3, the DNA is TGCGCCAGCAGCTGGAACCCCGGGGTAGCGGGGGGCAGCACAGATACGCAGTATTTT.

CDR3 region: CASSLGLGNQPQHF. The CDR3 DNA is TGTGCCAGCAGTTTGGGATTGGGCAATCAGCCCCAGCATTTT. The V gene is TRBV27, the J gene TRBJ1-5; D ambiguous. Germline CDR1 is MNHEY and CDR2 is SMNVEV (reference sequence). V was cut by 3 bases and J by 2 bases, with 8 bases left in between. The CDR3 extends over 14 amino acids.

The J gene is TRBJ2-3, the V gene TRBV4-3, with D possibly TRBD2 on 5 matching bases. The V gene lost 3 bases and the J gene lost 10 bases, with 29 bases spanning the gap. Germline CDR1 LGHNA, CDR2 YSLEER. There are 18 residues in the CDR3. For the CDR3, the DNA is TGCGCCAGCAGCCAGGCCCCTCCGTGGAAGCTTGACTCCGGGGCGCAGTATTTT. Its protein is CASSQAPPWKLDSGAQYF.

The rearrangement links TRBV18 to TRBJ2-7; D possibly matches TRBD1 or TRBD2 (5 bases each). The germline V and J ends were trimmed by 2 bases and 6 bases, with 17 bases remaining between them. Germline loops: CDR1 KGHSH, CDR2 LQKENI. This CDR3 comprises 15 residues. The CDR3 nucleotides are TGTGCCAGCTCACCAACCGGGACGCTGACGTCCGAGCAGTACTTC. It is translated as CASSPTGTLTSEQYF. The full variable domain, completed using reference TRBV18 and TRBJ2-7, is NAGVMQNPRHLVRRRGQEARLRCSPMKGHSHVYWYRQLPEEGLKFMVYLQKENIIDESGMPKERFSAEFPKEGPSILRIQQVVRGDSAAYFCASSPTGTLTSEQYFGPGTRLTVT.

The chain uses TRBV7-2 and TRBJ1-6; perhaps TRBD1 as D (6 bases). V was trimmed by 7 bases and J by 6 bases, leaving 16 bases between them. Germline lookup yields CDR1 SGHTA and CDR2 FQGNSA. The CDR3 totals 15 residues. The CDR3 DNA reads TGTGCCAGCACCCCATCGGGGACACTTAATTCACCCCTCCACTTT. Its translation: CASTPSGTLNSPLHF.

This clone was picked up a small number of times. V gene TRBV5-5 combines with J gene TRBJ1-2, with 9 bases fitting TRBD1. The CDR3 has 17 amino acids. Germline V gene data show CDR1 as SGHKS and CDR2 as YYEKEE (reference sequence). J gave up 5 bases and V 5 bases, and 16 bases lay outside the gene matches. CDR3 coding DNA: TGTGCCAGCAGTTATGCTGTTGGACAGGGGTCCCCTTATGGCTACACCTTC. It encodes CASSYAVGQGSPYGYTF. The whole variable domain, remainder taken from reference TRBV5-5 and TRBJ1-2, is DAGVTQSPTHLIKTRGQQVTLRCSPISGHKSVSWYQQVLGQGPQFIFQYYEKEERGRGNFPDRFSARQFPNYSSELNVNALLLGDSALYLCASSYAVGQGSPYGYTFGSGTRLTVV.

The chain couples TRBV2 to TRBJ2-1; no reliable D call. Germline V CDR1 and CDR2: SNHLY, FYNNEI. The CDR3 runs 19 residues. The V gene lost 0 bases and the J gene lost 0 bases, with 18 bases spanning the gap. The CDR3 region is CASSEAPPLHAISYNEQFF. CDR3 nucleotides: TGTGCCAGCAGTGAAGCGCCTCCTCTACATGCCATCTCCTACAATGAGCAGTTCTTC.

The chain joins TRBV11-2 to TRBJ2-5; 8 bases align to TRBD2. V shed 3 bases and J 5 bases; nucleotides not matched to a gene: 11. This CDR3 region has 16 residues. Germline values: CDR1 SGHAT, CDR2 FQNNGV. CDR3 DNA: TGTGCCAGCAGCTTGCGGGCGGGGGGCCCTGGGGAGACCCAGTACTTC. Translation gives CASSLRAGGPGETQYF.

The chain links TRBV20-1 to TRBJ2-3, with D tentatively TRBD1 or TRBD2 (5 bases each). V was pared by 1 base and J by 6 bases, with 5 bases between. There are 11 residues in the CDR3. The germline V gene encodes CDR1 DFQATT and CDR2 SNEGSKA (reference sequence). The CDR3 sequence: CSARGGDTQYF. Here the CDR3 DNA reads TGCAGTGCTAGAGGGGGGGATACGCAGTATTTT.

The V and J genes are TRBV5-1 and TRBJ1-3, with 8 bases identical to TRBD1. Trimming at V came to 0 bases and at J to 0 bases, leaving 14 bases not matched to a gene. Germline CDR1 SGHRS, CDR2 YFSETQ. The CDR3 loop spans 20 amino acids. CDR3 loop: CASSLVAGTGAFPSGNTIYF. The DNA of the CDR3 is TGCGCCAGCAGCTTGGTAGCGGGGACAGGTGCTTTCCCCTCTGGAAACACCATATATTTT. Together with reference TRBV5-1 and TRBJ1-3, the CDR3 gives the full variable domain: KAGVTQTPRYLIKTRGQQVTLSCSPISGHRSVSWYQQTPGQGLQFLFEYFSETQRNKGNFPGRFSGRQFSNSRSEMNVSTLELGDSALYLCASSLVAGTGAFPSGNTIYFGEGSWLTVV.

The chain joins TRBV4-2 to TRBJ2-7; 8 bases fit TRBD2. The CDR3 length is 18 residues. Germline V lookup: CDR1 LGHNA, CDR2 YNFKEQ. The V and J ends lost 2 bases and 2 bases, in that order; junction bases with no gene match: 14. The CDR3 here is CASSQPNSRTSTAYEQYF. For the CDR3, the DNA is TGTGCCAGCAGCCAACCTAACTCCCGGACTAGCACCGCCTACGAGCAGTACTTC.

V and J are TRBV30 and TRBJ1-2; weak D call: TRBD1 (5 bases). Per germline, CDR1 GTSNPN and CDR2 SVGIG (reference sequence). The CDR3 is made up of 16 amino acids. V lost 3 bases and J lost 0, with 17 bases in between. The chain's CDR3 is CAWRVNPGTSNYGYTF. The CDR3 nucleotides read TGTGCCTGGAGGGTTAACCCCGGGACGTCTAACTATGGCTACACCTTC.

The chain joins TRBV4-3 to TRBJ2-7, with 7 bases fitting TRBD2. This CDR3 is built from 15 residues. Germline CDR1 LGHNA, CDR2 YSLEER. Germline trimming cut 5 bases from V and 3 bases from J; bases unmatched to any gene: 10. CDR3 region: CASSKSSGGGYEQYF. In DNA, the CDR3 is TGCGCCAGCAGCAAAAGTTCGGGGGGAGGCTACGAGCAGTACTTC.

The CDR3 bases are TGTGCCAGTAAAAGGGGACAGGGGATAAATGGCTACACCTTC. As protein: CASKRGQGINGYTF. J is TRBJ1-2 and V is TRBV19, with 10 positions matching TRBD1. The CDR3 extends over 14 amino acids. After removal of 7 bases from V and 6 bases from J, the junction contained 8 bases not matched to a gene. In germline, CDR1 is LNHDA, CDR2 SQIVND (reference sequence). The full variable domain, completed using reference TRBV19 and TRBJ1-2, is DGGITQSPKYLFRKEGQNVTLSCEQNLNHDAMYWYRQDPGQGLRLIYYSQIVNDFQKGDIAEGYSVSREKKESFPLTVTSAQKNPTAFYLCASKRGQGINGYTFGSGTRLTVV.

The chain uses TRBV5-1 and TRBJ2-6; D is possibly TRBD2 (6 bases). The V and J ends lost 0 bases and 3 bases respectively, with 10 bases between them. This CDR3 is built from 16 residues. Looked up from germline, CDR1 is SGHRS and CDR2 is YFSETQ. The CDR3 DNA is TGCGCCAGCAGCTTGGTTCTGCGGGGTGGGGCCAACGTCCTGACTTTC. This sequence encodes CASSLVLRGGANVLTF.